One sample yielded the 28 T cell receptor beta chains listed below, sequenced in a study of tissue T cells after allogeneic stem cell transplantation. Time point of the sample: mouse harvest day 14 after allogeneic transplant. Mouse grafts combined 10^7 T-cell-depleted bone marrow cells with 10^6 splenic CD5+ T cells. The assay was immunoSEQ multiplex PCR, and TCRdb's table has in-frame clones only and misses some. The sample consists of some 2,900 clones, 48% of them appearing once. Sequenced input: gut tissue. These receptors were obtained from a female BALB/c mouse given C57BL/6 T cells with graft-versus-host disease after an allogeneic hematopoietic cell transplant.

This clone was seen a handful of times. Gene names follow the mouse nomenclature. The read is 1 residue too short to cover the CDR3 end, so that end is filled in from the germline J gene. The V gene is TRBV26, the J gene TRBJ2-4, with D hard to call. This CDR3 is 12 amino acids long. Germline-derived CDR1 and CDR2 are KGHPV and FQNQEV (reference sequence). V shed 4 bases and J shed 6 bases, with 8 bases lying between them. CDR3 DNA (partial): TGTGCCAGCAGTCCGGAAGGGAACACCTTGTAC. Translating it yields CASSPEGNTLY. The complete CDR3 reads CASSPEGNTLYF.

Note on this clone: Germline and genes: mouse. From the germline J gene comes the end of the CDR3, since the read stops 1 residue before it. This sequence joins TRBV26 and TRBJ2-5, with D perhaps assigned TRBD1 or TRBD2 (5 bases each). The CDR3 covers 13 residues. The ends were cut back, 2 bases at V and 6 bases at J, with 9 bases in the middle. Germline lookup yields CDR1 KGHPV and CDR2 FQNQEV (reference sequence). CDR3 region: CASSLRGRDTQYF. Partial CDR3 DNA: TGTGCCAGCAGTCTGCGGGGGAGGGACACCCAGTAC.

By proportion, this clone is medium-sized. Genes here carry mouse names. The read ends 1 residue early relative to the CDR3; the germline J gene fills the gap. The V call is TRBV29, the J call TRBJ2-7; TRBD2 matches at 10 bases. The CDR3 has 13 amino acids. CDR1 MSHET and CDR2 SYDVDS come from the germline V gene. The ends lost 5 bases at V and 7 bases at J; junction bases unmatched: 5. The CDR3 DNA, read in part, is TGTGCTAGCAGTCCGGGACTGGGGCGGGAACAGTAC. This gives the protein CASSPGLGREQY. The whole CDR3 sequence reads CASSPGLGREQYF.

Notes on this clone: These gene names are mouse names. Read sequence stops 1 residue before the CDR3 end, and the germline J gene provides the missing end. V usage is TRBV26 and J usage is TRBJ1-1, with D hard to call. The V gene lost 3 bases and the J gene lost 0 bases, with 5 bases spanning the gap. Germline values: CDR1 KGHPV, CDR2 FQNQEV (reference sequence). The CDR3 loop spans 13 amino acids. The CDR3 spells CASSLPTNTEVFF. Incomplete CDR3 DNA: TGTGCCAGCAGTCTCCCGACAAACACAGAAGTCTTC.

With respect to this clone: Gene names refer to mouse genes. From the germline J gene comes the end of the CDR3, since the read stops 1 residue before it. The V call is TRBV19, the J call TRBJ2-7; 9 bases align to TRBD2. V gave up 2 bases and J gave up 5 bases; unmatched junction bases: 2. Germline V gene sequence: CDR1 FNHDT, CDR2 SITEND (reference sequence). This CDR3 spans 13 amino acids. CDR3 DNA, as far as it was read: TGTGCCAGCAGTATTGGGGGGGCGAATGAACAGTAC. Its translation is CASSIGGANEQY. The whole CDR3 is CASSIGGANEQYF.

On this clone: Genes and germline are mouse. The read falls 1 residue short of the CDR3 end, and the missing part is taken from the germline J gene. The chain couples TRBV13-3 to TRBJ2-3; TRBD2 matches at 9 bases. This CDR3 contains 16 residues. Trimming cost V 2 bases and J 0 bases; bases outside gene matches: 4. The germline V gene has CDR1 NNHDY and CDR2 SYVADS. CDR3 DNA (partial): TGTGCCAGCAGTGACCTGGGGGGGTTTAGTGCAGAAACGCTGTAT. Amino acid sequence: CASSDLGGFSAETLY. The complete CDR3 protein is CASSDLGGFSAETLYF.

This clone turned up a few times. The genes are named according to mouse. The read stops 1 residue short of the end of the CDR3; the missing end is completed from the germline J gene. This sequence joins TRBV26 and TRBJ1-3; TRBD1 aligns across 8 bases. The V segment lost 0 bases and the J segment 2 bases; nucleotides outside the gene matches: 0. This CDR3 has 15 residues. Germline CDR1 and CDR2: KGHPV and FQNQEV (reference sequence). The part of the CDR3 DNA that was read is TGTGCCAGCAGTCTGTCGACAGGGGCTGGAAATACGCTCTAT. This translates into CASSLSTGAGNTLY. The whole CDR3 reads CASSLSTGAGNTLYF.

As for this clone: The gene symbols are mouse symbols. The sequenced fragment ends 1 residue before the CDR3 boundary, so the rest is inferred from the germline J gene. This chain uses TRBV3 with TRBJ2-7; 8 bases are a match to TRBD1. The CDR3 loop spans 13 amino acids. Germline V gives CDR1 SNHLY, CDR2 FYNGKV (reference sequence). The trim removed 5 bases at V and 7 bases at J, leaving 7 bases unmatched. CDR3 amino acids: CASSAGGAGEQYF. CDR3 DNA (partial): TGTGCCAGCAGCGCAGGGGGCGCAGGGGAACAGTAC.

This clone has just a few counts. Germline and genes: mouse. The read ends 1 residue before the CDR3 terminus; that terminus is restored from the germline J gene. The chain couples TRBV23 to TRBJ2-4; the tabulated D call, TRBD2, remains unverified against the DNA. CDR1 and CDR2 from the germline V gene are KGHTA and FQNQQP. The CDR3 consists of 16 residues. The CDR3 DNA, read in part, is TGCTCCAGCAGTACGACTGGGGGGGCGCGCCAAAACACCTTGTAC. Translated, it gives CSSSTTGGARQNTLY. The whole CDR3 protein is CSSSTTGGARQNTLYF. The variable domain in full, with the rest retrieved from reference TRBV23 and TRBJ2-4, is DAAVTQKPRYLIKMKGQEAEMKCIPEKGHTAVFWYQQKQSKELKFLIYFQNQQPLDQIDMVKERFSAVCPSSSLCSLGIRTCEAEDSALYLCSSSTTGGARQNTLYFGAGTRLSVL.

There are a few counts of this clone. Gene names follow the mouse nomenclature. The read ends 1 residue before the CDR3 terminus; that terminus is restored from the germline J gene. The chain uses TRBV23 and TRBJ2-1; TRBD1, the table's D call, was not compared with the DNA. The CDR3 runs to 14 residues. Germline CDR1 is KGHTA and CDR2 is FQNQQP. The part of the CDR3 DNA that was read is TGCTCCAGCAGTCCCCGGGACAGATATGCTGAGCAGTTC. It translates to CSSSPRDRYAEQF. The complete CDR3 reads CSSSPRDRYAEQFF.

This clone appeared a few times. Gene names follow the mouse nomenclature. Read data end 1 residue before the CDR3 end; the end is taken from the germline J gene. The chain is built from TRBV4 and TRBJ2-7; 9 positions match TRBD2. Trimming took 3 bases from V and 3 from J; bases not matched to a gene: 6. Germline assignment: CDR1 LGHDT and CDR2 YNNKQL (reference sequence). The CDR3 spans 15 residues. CDR3 bases read: TGTGCCAGCAGCTATGGAGGCTGGGGGGGCTATGAACAGTAC. Residues: CASSYGGWGGYEQY. The whole CDR3 sequence is CASSYGGWGGYEQYF.

A word on this clone: All gene names here are mouse names. The read terminates 1 residue before the CDR3 end, so the remaining end is supplied by the germline J gene. This chain uses TRBV14 with TRBJ2-5; TRBD2 matches at 14 bases. CDR1 and CDR2 (germline): SGHDT, FRDEAV. This CDR3 region has 16 residues. V lost 5 bases and J lost 2; bases outside the gene matches: 4. The CDR3 bases that were read are TGTGCCAGCAGCCGGGACTGGGGGGGCCTCCAAGACACCCAGTAC. Protein product: CASSRDWGGLQDTQY. The complete CDR3 protein is CASSRDWGGLQDTQYF. Looking up the rest from reference TRBV14 and TRBJ2-5 gives the full variable domain: EAGVTQSPRYAVLQEGQAVSFWCDPISGHDTLYWYQQPRDQGPQLLVYFRDEAVIDNSQLPSDRFSAVRPKGTNSTLKIQSAKQGDTATYLCASSRDWGGLQDTQYFGPGTRLLVL.

Comments on this clone: Gene names denote mouse genes. Coverage ceases 1 residue before the CDR3 finishes, and the germline J gene fills in the end. V and J are TRBV29 and TRBJ2-7; 10 positions agree with TRBD2. The CDR3 runs 14 residues. The V and J ends lost 3 bases and 4 bases, in that order; junction bases with no gene match: 3. The germline CDR1 and CDR2 sequences are MSHET and SYDVDS. The CDR3 loop is CASSLGTGAYEQYF. The covered CDR3 bases are TGTGCTAGCAGTTTGGGGACTGGGGCATATGAACAGTAC.

As regards this clone: The genes and germline here are from mouse. Read coverage stops 1 residue before the CDR3 terminus; the germline J gene supplies the remainder. The chain recombines TRBV12-2 with TRBJ1-4; 10 nucleotides agree with TRBD1. CDR1 and CDR2 from the germline V gene are SGHLS and HYDKME. Losses at the gene ends were 0 bases for V and 7 bases for J; bases not matched to a gene: 4. This CDR3 contains 15 residues. The DNA read from the CDR3 is TGTGCCAGCTCTCTCGAGACAGGGGGCGGCGAAAGATTATTT. As protein: CASSLETGGGERLF. The entire CDR3 protein reads CASSLETGGGERLFF.

About this clone itself: The gene symbols are mouse symbols. The missing CDR3 end, 1 residue past where the read stops, is filled in from the germline J gene. The chain uses TRBV26 and TRBJ2-4, with a possible D match to TRBD1 (7 bases). The CDR3 runs to 14 residues. Germline CDR1 is KGHPV and CDR2 is FQNQEV (reference sequence). The V gene lost 0 bases and the J gene lost 6 bases, with 10 bases spanning the gap. The CDR3 reads CASSLSGGFNTLYF. The DNA read from the CDR3 is TGTGCCAGCAGTCTGTCAGGGGGCTTTAACACCTTGTAC.

As to this clone: The genes and germline here are from mouse. The read is 1 residue too short to cover the CDR3 end, so that end is filled in from the germline J gene. The rearrangement uses TRBV29 and TRBJ1-1; tentative D call: TRBD1 (5 bases). Trimming pared 2 bases from V and 8 bases from J, leaving 6 bases between. This CDR3 contains 11 residues. Germline-derived CDR1 and CDR2 are MSHET and SYDVDS. CDR3 DNA, as far as it was read: TGTGCTAGCAGTTTAGCAGGGGAAGTCTTC. Its protein product is CASSLAGEVF. The whole CDR3 reads CASSLAGEVFF.

This clone was recorded a few times. Mouse gene names apply. The CDR3 end is not reached by the read, which stops 1 residue before it; the germline J gene fills it in. The V gene is TRBV15, the J gene TRBJ2-2, with TRBD2 identical over 11 bases. This CDR3 is built from 16 residues. The germline V gene has CDR1 SGHND and CDR2 FRSKSL. V gave up 7 bases and J gave up 3 bases; unmatched junction bases: 7. The part of the CDR3 DNA that was read is TGTGCCAGCAACCCACTGGGGGGGCGGGACACCGGGCAGCTCTAC. This codes for CASNPLGGRDTGQLY. The complete CDR3 reads CASNPLGGRDTGQLYF. Complete variable domain (other parts from reference TRBV15 and TRBJ2-2): DAGVTQTPRHEVAEKGQTIILKCEPVSGHNDLFWYRQTKIQGLELLSYFRSKSLMEDGGAFKDRFKAEMLNSSFSTLKIQPTEPKDSAVYLCASNPLGGRDTGQLYFGEGSKLTVL.

This clone was detected only once. Gene names and germline refer to mouse. The read ends 1 residue shy of where the CDR3 ends; the end is completed using the germline J gene. The chain couples TRBV13-1 to TRBJ2-4, with unresolved D. V lost 5 bases and J lost 1, with 8 bases in between. Germline V gives CDR1 NSHNY, CDR2 SYGAGN. The CDR3 runs to 13 residues. Partial CDR3 DNA: TGTGCCAGCAGATGGAAGGGTCAAAACACCTTGTAC. This gives the protein CASRWKGQNTLY. The whole CDR3 region reads CASRWKGQNTLYF.

This clone was detected once. Genes and germline come from the mouse. Coverage ceases 1 residue before the CDR3 finishes, and the germline J gene fills in the end. V and J are TRBV31 and TRBJ2-5; D is perhaps TRBD2 (6 bases). Deletions cut 5 bases from V and 2 bases from J, with 14 bases between. CDR1 GKSSPN and CDR2 SITVG come from the germline V gene. The CDR3 length is 14 residues. Incomplete CDR3 DNA: TGTGCCTGGGTCACGGGGGGTGGCCAAGACACCCAGTAC. It is translated as CAWVTGGGQDTQY. In full, the CDR3 reads CAWVTGGGQDTQYF.

This clone has just a few counts. Gene names denote mouse genes. The CDR3 extends 1 residue past the end of the read, so its final part is completed from the germline J gene. The V call is TRBV5, the J call TRBJ2-7; the match to TRBD2 covers 7 bases. This CDR3 contains 13 residues. Germline V gene data show CDR1 as LGHNA and CDR2 as YNLKQL (reference sequence). The V segment lost 1 base and the J segment 4 bases; nucleotides outside the gene matches: 1. The CDR3 reads CASSQGWGYEQYF. The sequenced part of the CDR3 DNA is TGTGCCAGCAGCCAAGGCTGGGGGTATGAACAGTAC.

This clone was picked up a small number of times. Gene names and germline refer to mouse. The missing CDR3 end, 1 residue past where the read stops, is filled in from the germline J gene. V and J are TRBV19 and TRBJ1-4; 12 positions agree with TRBD1. The CDR3 length is 15 residues. Germline V CDR1 and CDR2: FNHDT, SITEND (reference sequence). Germline trimming cut 5 bases from V and 6 bases from J; bases unmatched to any gene: 5. Incomplete CDR3 DNA: TGTGCCAGCAGGCCCGGGACAGGGGGCGACGAAAGATTATTT. It specifies CASRPGTGGDERLF. The whole CDR3 protein reads CASRPGTGGDERLFF.

For this clone: Gene names are mouse gene names. The read ends 1 residue before the CDR3 terminus; that terminus is restored from the germline J gene. V and J are TRBV26 and TRBJ2-5; 11 nucleotides line up with TRBD1. V dropped 6 bases and J dropped 5; count of bases not matched to a gene: 1. The CDR3 is 13 residues long. From germline, CDR1 is KGHPV and CDR2 FQNQEV (reference sequence). CDR3 bases read: TGTGCCAGCAGCGGGACAGGGGGAGACACCCAGTAC. It codes for CASSGTGGDTQY. The full CDR3 protein is CASSGTGGDTQYF.

This clone is classed as medium-sized. The genes are named according to mouse. The observed sequence ends 1 residue before the CDR3 terminus, with the missing tail filled in from the germline J gene. The gene calls are TRBV5 and TRBJ2-7; possible D gene TRBD2, 7 bases. CDR1 is LGHNA, CDR2 YNLKQL, per germline (reference sequence). This CDR3 is built from 13 residues. V lost 4 bases to trimming and J lost 2 bases, with 9 bases between them. Partial CDR3 DNA: TGTGCCAGCAGCCTCTGGGGGCCCTATGAACAGTAC. This encodes CASSLWGPYEQY. The complete CDR3 sequence is CASSLWGPYEQYF.

This clone was observed once. Mouse names are used for the genes. The read terminates 1 residue ahead of where the CDR3 ends, so the germline J gene completes it. V gene TRBV26 combines with J gene TRBJ1-4; perhaps TRBD1 as D (5 bases). Per germline, CDR1 KGHPV and CDR2 FQNQEV (reference sequence). The CDR3 extends over 12 amino acids. Trimming pared 3 bases from V and 6 bases from J, leaving 5 bases between. The part of the CDR3 DNA that was read is TGTGCCAGCAGTCTACAGGACGAAAGATTATTT. Its protein product is CASSLQDERLF. The whole CDR3 region reads CASSLQDERLFF.

This clone ranks as medium-sized. The gene names given are mouse names. The read gets to within 1 residue of the CDR3 end, and the germline J gene fills in the rest. V gene TRBV1 combines with J gene TRBJ2-1, with TRBD2 matching 7 bases. Germline lookup yields CDR1 NSQYPW and CDR2 LRSPGD (reference sequence). This CDR3 has 15 residues. The J segment lost 3 bases and the V segment lost 0 bases, leaving 2 bases of the junction unmatched. CDR3 bases read: TGCACCTGCAGTGCAGACCGACTGGGCTATGCTGAGCAGTTC. Amino acids: CTCSADRLGYAEQF. The complete CDR3 sequence is CTCSADRLGYAEQFF.

Notes on this clone: Gene names and germline refer to mouse. The read falls 1 residue short of the CDR3 end, and the missing part is taken from the germline J gene. This chain uses TRBV24 with TRBJ2-4; D not certain. With 4 bases removed from V and 0 bases from J, the gap between germline ends came to 5 bases. This CDR3 spans 13 amino acids. Per germline, CDR1 KGHTA and CDR2 FRNEEI. Incomplete CDR3 DNA: TGTGCCAGCAGTCCCAAAAGTCAAAACACCTTGTAC. Its translation is CASSPKSQNTLY. The full CDR3 reads CASSPKSQNTLYF.

Note on this clone: Each gene name is a mouse one. The read finishes 1 residue shy of the CDR3 end, and the germline J gene is used to complete it. J is TRBJ2-5 and V is TRBV12-2, with TRBD2 matching over 11 bases. The CDR3 contains 15 residues. V was clipped by 0 bases and J by 3 bases; unmatched bases: 1. Germline CDR1 and CDR2: SGHLS and HYDKME. Partial CDR3 DNA: TGTGCCAGCTCTCTCGGGACTGGGGGTCAAGACACCCAGTAC. It yields the protein CASSLGTGGQDTQY. The whole CDR3 is CASSLGTGGQDTQYF. Using reference TRBV12-2 and TRBJ2-5 for the parts outside the CDR3, the full variable domain is NSGVVQSPRYIIKGKGERSILKCIPISGHLSVAWYQQTQGQELKFFIQHYDKMERDKGNLPSRFSVQQFDDYHSEMNMSALELEDSAVYFCASSLGTGGQDTQYFGPGTRLLVL.

About this clone itself: Mouse names are used for the genes. The read ends 1 residue before the CDR3 terminus; that terminus is restored from the germline J gene. V usage is TRBV26 and J usage is TRBJ1-4, with 7 bases aligning to TRBD1. Germline V gives CDR1 KGHPV, CDR2 FQNQEV (reference sequence). V was pared by 4 bases and J by 4 bases, with 3 bases of the junction left unmatched. The CDR3 runs 14 residues. The CDR3 sequence is CASSRPGGNERLFF. CDR3 DNA (partial): TGTGCCAGCAGTCGGCCAGGGGGCAACGAAAGATTATTT.